The following is a T cell receptor (beta chain) sequence with its context. Other nucleotide sequences from this sample produce the same CDR3. The assay was immunoSEQ multiplex PCR, and TCRdb's table has in-frame clones only and misses some. Of tens of thousands of clones in the sample, 85% to 95% were seen once. V lost 0 bases to trimming and J lost 3 bases, with 10 bases between them. Germline loops: CDR1 SGDLS, CDR2 YYNGEE. The CDR3 has 14 residues. The data are from a study of T cell changes during pregnancy in multiple sclerosis. The sample was CD8+ T cells from peripheral blood mononuclear cells, taken in the third trimester of pregnancy. The TCR comes from a female donor with multiple sclerosis, enrolled in a pregnancy study. The chain couples TRBV9 to TRBJ2-7; possibly TRBD2 for D (5 bases). The CDR3 loop is CASSVGSGNYEQYF. CDR3 nucleotides: TGTGCCAGCAGCGTAGGGTCGGGGAACTACGAGCAGTACTTC. The full variable domain, with the rest looked up from reference TRBV9 and TRBJ2-7, is DSGVTQTPKHLITATGQRVTLRCSPRSGDLSVYWYQQSLDQGLQFLIQYYNGEERAKGNILERFSAQQFPDLHSELNLSSLELGDSALYFCASSVGSGNYEQYFGPGTRLTVT.